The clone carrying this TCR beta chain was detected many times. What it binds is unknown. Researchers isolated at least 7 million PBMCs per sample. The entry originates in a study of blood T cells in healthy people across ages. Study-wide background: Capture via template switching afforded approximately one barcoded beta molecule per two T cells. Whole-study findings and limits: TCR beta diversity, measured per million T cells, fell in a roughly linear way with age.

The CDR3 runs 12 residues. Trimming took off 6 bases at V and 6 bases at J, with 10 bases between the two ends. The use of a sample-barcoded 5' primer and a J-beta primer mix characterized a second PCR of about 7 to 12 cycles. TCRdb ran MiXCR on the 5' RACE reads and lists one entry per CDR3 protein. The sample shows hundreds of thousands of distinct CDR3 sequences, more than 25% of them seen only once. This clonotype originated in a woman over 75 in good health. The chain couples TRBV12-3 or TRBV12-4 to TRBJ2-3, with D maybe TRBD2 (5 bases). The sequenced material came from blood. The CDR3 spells CASRRVRDTQYF. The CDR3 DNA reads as TGTGCCAGCAGGAGGGTTCGTGATACGCAGTATTTT.